This T cell receptor beta chain was recorded in a study of cytomegalovirus exposure and HLA in healthy donors. Study summary: The 120 validation repertoires used the same platform as the approximately 700 first-cohort repertoires (as reported by a later analysis). Study conclusions and caveats: CMV antigen specificity was confirmed in vitro for a few CMV-associated chains.

The donors were members of the validation cohort comprising over a hundred subjects, separate from the roughly 690-subject first cohort. Profiling relied on immunoSEQ multiplex PCR, and the TCRdb table lists in-frame clones only, not all of them. The sample has over 150,000 clones; around 84% are singletons. The CDR3 sequence is 13 residues long. V was shortened by 0 bases and J by 4 bases, with 6 bases between the two germline ends. Germline-derived CDR1 and CDR2 are LGHNA and YSLEER. A word on this clone: Its specificity is unknown.

This sequence was found in a human donor in good health. The V call is TRBV4-3, the J call TRBJ2-5, with D possibly being TRBD1 (6 bases). Sequenced: PBMCs. Written as DNA, the CDR3 is TGCGCCAGCAGCCAAGACAGGGGAGAGACCCAGTACTTC. This translates into CASSQDRGETQYF.